The clone carrying this T cell receptor (beta chain) was recorded only once. Its antigen is unidentified. These data belong to a study of CD8+ T cells in alopecia areata. Study-level findings and limits: Normal skin's resident alphabeta T cells are sequenced alongside lesional scalp T cells.

The authors extracted RNA and reverse transcribed it into cDNA as the sequencing template. The repertoire was sequenced with immunoSEQ multiplex PCR; TCRdb's copy has only in-frame clones and lacks some. In the table there are 150,000 to 200,000 clones, 64% of which are singletons. The treatment: oral pan-JAK inhibitor, 5-10 mg twice daily. V lost 7 bases and J lost 5; bases outside the gene matches: 8. The CDR3 length is 14 residues. The germline V gene has CDR1 SGHRS and CDR2 YFSETQ. The V and J genes are TRBV5-1 and TRBJ2-1; 8 nucleotides match TRBD1. This TCR derives from a human donor with alopecia areata. The sample was CD4+ T cells sorted from blood, taken at week 49, from a patient treated with tofacitinib. In DNA form, the CDR3 reads TGCGCCAGCGCCTGGGGACAGGAAGACAATGAGCAGTTCTTC. This translates into CASAWGQEDNEQFF.